Below, 23 T cell receptor beta chains from the same sample are listed, as sequenced in a study of regulatory T cells in long-lasting Graves disease. Building the TCR beta libraries relied on iRepertoire HTBI primers, and CDR3 regions underwent Arm-PCR. TCRdb itself ran the multiplex PCR reads through MiXCR, one entry per CDR3 protein. The sample records around 400,000 distinct CDR3 sequences, approximately 16% being singletons. As to time point: newly diagnosed GD, antithyroid drugs for less than 3 months. PBMC-extracted RNA yielded the TCR library. In addition, the sample was reused for a study of T cells in Graves' hyperthyroidism and ophthalmopathy.

The sequences come from peripheral blood mononuclear cells (PBMCs), collected at new diagnosis, from a patient treated with antithyroid drugs. All receptors come from a woman in her forties with Graves disease.

The gene calls are TRBV27 and TRBJ2-2, with no clear D. In germline, CDR1 is MNHEY, CDR2 SMNVEV (reference sequence). V dropped 4 bases and J dropped 3 bases, with 6 bases sitting between them. This CDR3 has 13 residues. For the CDR3, the DNA is TGTGCCAGCAGTTGGTACTACACCGGGGAGCTGTTTTTT. Amino acid sequence: CASSWYYTGELFF.

This sequence joins TRBV7-6 and TRBJ2-5, with 9 bases matching TRBD1. The V and J ends lost 0 bases and 4 bases, in that order; junction bases with no gene match: 0. Germline V gene lookup returns CDR1 SGHVS and CDR2 FNYEAQ. This CDR3 has 14 residues. CDR3 region: CASSLAGQGETQYF. The CDR3 bases are TGTGCCAGCAGCTTAGCGGGACAGGGAGAGACCCAGTACTTC.

The rearrangement links TRBV12-5 to TRBJ2-3; 7 bases map to TRBD2. V gave up 6 bases and J gave up 4 bases; unmatched junction bases: 19. This CDR3 has 18 residues. From germline, CDR1 is LGHNT and CDR2 FRNRAP. CDR3 in amino acids: CASGQPLGREVWADTQYF. CDR3 bases: TGTGCTAGTGGACAACCCTTGGGCCGGGAGGTGTGGGCAGATACGCAGTATTTT.

This clonotype was observed at least ten times. V and J are TRBV28 and TRBJ1-6; 12 positions agree with TRBD1. Trimming at V came to 8 bases and at J to 7 bases, leaving 9 bases not matched to a gene. The CDR3 contains 16 residues. CDR1 is MDHEN, CDR2 SYDVKM, per germline. The DNA of the CDR3 is TGTGCCAGCTGCCCCAGGGACAGGGGGCCGAATTCACCCCTCCACTTT. It codes for CASCPRDRGPNSPLHF.

At least ten counts were recorded for this clonotype. The chain carries TRBV20-1 and TRBJ2-5; possible D gene TRBD2, 6 bases. There are 16 residues in the CDR3. V was pared by 1 base and J by 2 bases, with 17 bases between. CDR1 and CDR2 (germline): DFQATT, SNEGSKA (reference sequence). The CDR3 coding sequence is TGCAGTGCTAGAGTCGGAGATAGCGGAGTTCAAGAGACCCAGTACTTC. Translated: CSARVGDSGVQETQYF.

V usage is TRBV14 and J usage is TRBJ1-6; 8 nucleotides agree with TRBD1. Germline loops: CDR1 SGHDN, CDR2 FVKESK. The CDR3 runs 14 residues. V lost 4 bases to trimming and J lost 10 bases; unmatched junction nucleotides: 6. The CDR3 reads CASSRTGSWSPLHF. CDR3 nucleotide sequence: TGTGCCAGCAGCCGGACAGGGTCATGGTCACCCCTCCACTTT.

This clonotype occurred many times. The chain employs TRBV12-3 or TRBV12-4 and TRBJ2-7, with TRBD1 matching over 8 bases. This CDR3 spans 14 amino acids. Trimming cost V 5 bases and J 5 bases; bases outside gene matches: 8. CDR3: CASSPGQGPHEQYF. As DNA, the CDR3 is TGTGCCAGCAGTCCTGGACAGGGTCCCCACGAGCAGTACTTC.

This clonotype was recorded many times. The chain links TRBV5-5 to TRBJ2-3; D gene uncertain. Germline V gene sequence: CDR1 SGHKS, CDR2 YYEKEE (reference sequence). The CDR3 has 16 residues. Deletions cut 2 bases from V and 0 bases from J, with 13 bases between. CDR3 protein: CASSFADRGSTDTQYF. In nucleotides, the CDR3 is TGTGCCAGCAGCTTTGCGGACCGAGGCAGCACAGATACGCAGTATTTT.

This chain joins TRBV30 and TRBJ2-7; 8 bases fit TRBD2. This CDR3 contains 14 residues. The germline V gene has CDR1 GTSNPN and CDR2 SVGIG (reference sequence). The V segment lost 2 bases and the J segment 0 bases; nucleotides outside the gene matches: 3. DNA of the CDR3: TGTGCCTGGAGTCCACGGGGGGGCTCCTACGAGCAGTACTTC. Its protein is CAWSPRGGSYEQYF.

This clonotype was seen repeatedly, ten times or more. The V gene is TRBV7-2, the J gene TRBJ1-1, with 9 bases lining up with TRBD1. V was clipped by 7 bases and J by 4 bases; unmatched bases: 7. Germline CDR1 and CDR2: SGHTA and FQGNSA. This CDR3 is 14 amino acids long. The CDR3 reads CASTLTGGSTEAFF. CDR3 nucleotide sequence: TGTGCCAGCACCCTAACAGGGGGCTCCACTGAAGCTTTCTTT.

This clonotype appeared many times. The chain joins TRBV6-1 to TRBJ1-6; 7 bases map to TRBD1. CDR1 is MNHNS and CDR2 is SASEGT in the germline V gene. This CDR3 region has 17 residues. The ends lost 5 bases at V and 0 bases at J; junction bases unmatched: 7. In DNA, the CDR3 is TGTGCCAGCAGTCCCAGGGGGACGAGCTCCTATAATTCACCCCTCCACTTT. This codes for CASSPRGTSSYNSPLHF.

This clonotype occurred many times. V and J are TRBV10-3 and TRBJ2-7; 12 bases agree with TRBD1. Unmatched junction bases numbered 5, after V lost 2 bases and J lost 6 bases. The CDR3 covers 15 residues. The germline V gene encodes CDR1 ENHRY and CDR2 SYGVKD. The CDR3 region is CAISETGQGAPEQYF. DNA of the CDR3: TGTGCCATCAGTGAGACGGGACAGGGGGCCCCCGAGCAGTACTTC.

Notes on this clonotype: Given a much more abundant clone one base away, this may be a read error. A read error is likely, as this CDR3 ends without the conserved phenylalanine or tryptophan. The rearrangement links TRBV13 to TRBJ1-1; tentative D call: TRBD1 (6 bases). The CDR3 is 14 residues long. The V end lost 5 bases, the J end lost 1 base, and 11 bases lay between the germline ends. From germline, CDR1 is PRHDT and CDR2 FYEKMQ (reference sequence). The CDR3 sequence: CASSVGHTNTEAFL. In DNA form, the CDR3 reads TGTGCCAGCAGCGTGGGACATACGAACACTGAAGCTTTCCTT.

This clonotype was observed many times. V and J are TRBV13 and TRBJ2-2; possible D gene TRBD1, 6 bases. Germline V CDR1 and CDR2: PRHDT, FYEKMQ (reference sequence). V lost 5 bases and J lost 0, with 10 bases in between. The length of the CDR3 is 15 residues. The CDR3: CASSGRDTNTGELFF. CDR3 DNA sequence: TGTGCCAGCAGCGGCCGGGACACGAACACCGGGGAGCTGTTTTTT.

V is TRBV6-1 and J is TRBJ2-1; D is perhaps TRBD1 (6 bases). V was pared by 7 bases and J by 6 bases, with 19 bases between. Germline-derived CDR1 and CDR2 are MNHNS and SASEGT. The CDR3 extends over 15 amino acids. The CDR3, as DNA: TGTGCCAGCACCCCGACAGGCCGAGTTTCCAATGAGCAGTTCTTC. Protein: CASTPTGRVSNEQFF.

The sample holds many counts of this clonotype. The rearrangement uses TRBV12-3 or TRBV12-4 and TRBJ2-5; TRBD1 agrees at 10 bases. Losses at the gene ends were 6 bases for V and 5 bases for J; bases not matched to a gene: 12. This CDR3 region has 16 residues. The CDR3 reads CASSVAGTGDLETQYF. The CDR3 DNA reads as TGTGCCAGCAGCGTAGCCGGGACAGGGGATTTGGAGACCCAGTACTTC.

This clonotype was counted ten times or more. The chain carries TRBV12-3 or TRBV12-4 and TRBJ2-1; TRBD1 aligns across 9 bases. The CDR3 covers 16 residues. V lost 3 bases and J lost 6; bases outside the gene matches: 9. As DNA, the CDR3 is TGTGCCAGCAGTTTTTCCCCGGGACAGGGTCCCAATGAGCAGTTCTTC. This codes for CASSFSPGQGPNEQFF.

This clonotype was observed many times. The chain combines TRBV28 with TRBJ2-1; 10 nucleotides match TRBD2. This CDR3 is 15 amino acids long. Per the germline V gene, CDR1 is MDHEN and CDR2 is SYDVKM. The V gene end was trimmed by 2 bases and the J gene end by 2 bases; junction bases not matched to a gene: 0. CDR3 amino acids: CASSLSGRAYNEQFF. Here the CDR3 DNA reads TGTGCCAGCAGTTTAAGCGGGAGGGCCTACAATGAGCAGTTCTTC.

CDR3 loop: CASSQGQGAGEQYF. The CDR3 DNA reads TGTGCCAGCAGCCAGGGACAGGGGGCAGGTGAGCAGTACTTC. The chain links TRBV14 to TRBJ2-1; TRBD1 matches at 12 bases. The end of the DNA is better explained by TRBJ2-7, so the J call may be wrong. Germline V gene lookup returns CDR1 SGHDN and CDR2 FVKESK. This CDR3 comprises 14 residues.

At least ten counts were recorded for this clonotype. This chain links TRBV11-2 with TRBJ2-7; TRBD1 or TRBD2 may be the D gene (5 bases each). Trimming pared 4 bases from V and 4 bases from J, leaving 14 bases between. Germline CDR1 is SGHAT and CDR2 is FQNNGV. The CDR3 contains 14 residues. The CDR3 bases are TGTGCCAGCAGCTACGGGGCTAATCAATACGAGCAGTACTTC. Protein: CASSYGANQYEQYF.

As regards this clonotype: A much larger clone lies a single base off, so this may be a read error. The chain recombines TRBV12-3 or TRBV12-4 with TRBJ2-7; 8 bases are a match to TRBD2. This CDR3 region has 14 residues. The CDR3 sequence: CASSGGRNSYEQHF. CDR3 sequence (DNA): TGTGCCAGCAGTGGCGGGAGGAACTCCTACGAGCAGCACTTC.

In its sample, this clonotype was seen once. The chain joins TRBV7-9 to TRBJ2-3; D is possibly TRBD1 (6 bases). This CDR3 has 16 residues. Germline CDR1 SEHNR, CDR2 FQNEAQ (reference sequence). V lost 5 bases and J 2 bases, leaving 17 bases between the germline ends. The CDR3 here is CASSPRDRPLTDTQYF. The CDR3 DNA follows: TGTGCCAGCAGCCCCAGAGACAGGCCGCTCACAGATACGCAGTATTTT. The whole variable domain, filled in from reference TRBV7-9 and TRBJ2-3, reads DTGVSQNPRHKITKRGQNVTFRCDPISEHNRLYWYRQTLGQGPEFLTYFQNEAQLEKSRLLSDRFSAERPKGSFSTLEIQRTEQGDSAMYLCASSPRDRPLTDTQYFGPGTRLTVL.

This clonotype was seen repeatedly, ten times or more. The rearrangement links TRBV2 to TRBJ2-3, with TRBD2 identical over 10 bases. This CDR3 is built from 14 residues. Germline-derived CDR1 and CDR2 are SNHLY and FYNNEI. V was clipped by 6 bases and J by 2 bases; unmatched bases: 2. The CDR3 region is CASRAGGTTDTQYF. For the CDR3, the DNA is TGTGCCAGCAGAGCGGGAGGGACCACAGATACGCAGTATTTT. The full variable domain, with the rest looked up from reference TRBV2 and TRBJ2-3, is EPEVTQTPSHQVTQMGQEVILRCVPISNHLYFYWYRQILGQKVEFLVSFYNNEISEKSEIFDDQFSVERPDGSNFTLKIRSTKLEDSAMYFCASRAGGTTDTQYFGPGTRLTVL.